Here is one TCR beta chain with its context. Its antigen is still unknown. These data belong to a study of shared clonotypes between healthy human individuals. Study-level findings and limits: Memory subsets generally showed lower estimated richness than naive subsets.

Sequencing used immunoSEQ multiplex PCR; TCRdb keeps in-frame clones, though not all of them. The table includes about 820,000 clones, 85% to 95% detected once. The V gene's germline CDR1 is SEHNR and CDR2 FQNEAQ (reference sequence). This CDR3 is 15 amino acids long. The V gene end was trimmed by 0 bases and the J gene end by 5 bases; junction bases not matched to a gene: 5. CD45RO-negative, CCR7-selected cells formed the naive CD8 fraction, which excluded terminally differentiated effector memory CD45RA+ cells. The chain joins TRBV7-9 to TRBJ1-2; the match to TRBD1 covers 8 bases. Sequencing used naive CD8+ T cells sorted from blood. This receptor was obtained from a young man in good health. The CDR3: CASSLAQGQGYGYTF. In DNA form, the CDR3 reads TGTGCCAGCAGCTTAGCCCAAGGACAGGGTTATGGCTACACCTTC.